This T cell receptor beta chain was identified in a study of human T cells and chemical hapten exposure. TCRdb re-called the RACE reads through MiXCR, storing one row per CDR3 protein. The profile shows fewer than 200,000 distinct CDR3 sequences, about 20% of them singletons. CDR1 and CDR2 from the germline V gene are LGHNA and YNFKEQ. CDR3 length: 15 residues. V was shortened by 4 bases and J by 0 bases, with 10 bases between the two germline ends. As to time point: patch test 1, 2 weeks after DPC sensitization. The treatment: therapeutic diphenylcyclopropenone sensitization with weekly scalp DPC. This clonotype was seen ten or more times.

This TCR was sampled from a woman in her fifties or sixties with alopecia areata. Some clones in this sample may be carry-over from other donors' samples. The chain carries TRBV4-2 and TRBJ1-3, with D hard to call. The material sequenced was whole blood, taken in connection with sensitization to the hapten diphenylcyclopropenone (DPC). The CDR3 nucleotides are TGTGCCAGCAGCCTTCGGCCAAGCTCTGGAAACACCATATATTTT. It encodes CASSLRPSSGNTIYF.